These 20 T cell receptor beta chains share one sample of origin, sequenced in a study of beta chain features in type 1 diabetes. The whole isolated RNA underwent reverse transcription, so sequencing captured expressed TCRB transcripts. Produced via immunoSEQ multiplex PCR; TCRdb's table is partial and in-frame only. Among a few hundred thousand clones listed, around 28% were seen once. Sequences were obtained from naive CD4+ T cells from blood. The receptor source for this set is a man between 18 and 29 years old in good health.

This rearrangement joins TRBV7-9 to TRBJ2-7, with 9 bases fitting TRBD1. The J segment lost 2 bases and the V segment lost 5 bases, leaving 7 bases of the junction unmatched. This CDR3 comprises 15 residues. Germline values: CDR1 SEHNR, CDR2 FQNEAQ (reference sequence). CDR3 loop: CASSTWTGVAYEQYF. The CDR3 nucleotides are TGTGCCAGCAGCACCTGGACAGGGGTAGCCTACGAGCAGTACTTC. The full variable domain, completed using reference TRBV7-9 and TRBJ2-7, is DTGVSQNPRHKITKRGQNVTFRCDPISEHNRLYWYRQTLGQGPEFLTYFQNEAQLEKSRLLSDRFSAERPKGSFSTLEIQRTEQGDSAMYLCASSTWTGVAYEQYFGPGTRLTVT.

The chain uses TRBV25-1 and TRBJ1-1, with a possible D match to TRBD1 (5 bases). The germline CDR1 and CDR2 sequences are MGHDK and SYGVNS. The ends were cut back, 6 bases at V and 3 bases at J, with 11 bases in the middle. The CDR3 loop spans 13 amino acids. Written as DNA, the CDR3 is TGTGCCAGCAGCCGACAGATATACACTGAAGCTTTCTTT. Translated, it gives CASSRQIYTEAFF.

Remarks on this clone: Additional DNA sequences in this sample encode the identical CDR3. The rearrangement uses TRBV18 and TRBJ2-5; no clear D. V gave up 0 bases and J gave up 4 bases, with 3 bases separating them. CDR1 is KGHSH and CDR2 is LQKENI in the germline V gene. The length of the CDR3 is 12 residues. CDR3 nucleotides: TGTGCCAGCTCACCACCTCTAGAGACCCAGTACTTC. Its protein product is CASSPPLETQYF.

The chain uses TRBV29-1 and TRBJ1-2, with D possibly matching TRBD1 (5 bases). The CDR3 has 12 amino acids. With 8 bases removed from V and 4 bases from J, the gap between germline ends came to 14 bases. The germline gives CDR1 SQVTM, CDR2 ANQGSEA. The chain's CDR3 is CSTGTDGYGYTF. CDR3 DNA sequence: TGCAGCACCGGGACCGACGGCTATGGCTACACCTTC.

In this sample, this clone turned up a few times. The J gene is TRBJ2-5, the V gene TRBV29-1; D may be TRBD2 (6 bases). Trimming left V 3 bases short and J 1 base short, with 12 bases between. The CDR3 is 14 amino acids. Germline lookup yields CDR1 SQVTM and CDR2 ANQGSEA. DNA for the CDR3: TGCAGCGTTGAGGGGGGTCTAGCCCAAGAGACCCAGTACTTC. Translation: CSVEGGLAQETQYF.

This clone occurred a few times. The chain combines TRBV6-1 with TRBJ2-5; D is uncertain. V was shortened by 5 bases and J by 5 bases, with 18 bases between the two germline ends. The CDR3 length is 15 residues. CDR1 is MNHNS and CDR2 is SASEGT in the germline V gene. CDR3 amino acids: CASSPSLPLGETQYF. CDR3 bases: TGTGCCAGCAGTCCTTCACTTCCACTGGGGGAGACCCAGTACTTC.

This clone was seen a few times. This chain uses TRBV18 with TRBJ2-1, with 15 bases fitting TRBD2. CDR1 is KGHSH and CDR2 is LQKENI in the germline V gene. J gave up 0 bases and V 2 bases, and 8 bases lay outside the gene matches. The CDR3 contains 20 residues. CDR3 sequence (DNA): TGTGCCAGCTCACCAAGGACTAGCGGGAGGGAGAGAAGCTCCTACAATGAGCAGTTCTTC. Its translation is CASSPRTSGRERSSYNEQFF.

The chain recombines TRBV11-2 with TRBJ2-7; D is perhaps TRBD2 (5 bases). V gave up 2 bases and J gave up 4 bases, with 15 bases separating them. Germline-derived CDR1 and CDR2 are SGHAT and FQNNGV. The CDR3 sequence is 15 residues long. Here the CDR3 reads CASSLSSAGGYEQYF. Written as DNA, the CDR3 is TGTGCCAGCAGCTTAAGTAGTGCCGGAGGATACGAGCAGTACTTC.

This clone was recorded a few times. Here the CDR3 reads CSLRDFLYNEQFF. For the CDR3, the DNA is TGCAGCCTCCGGGACTTCCTATACAATGAGCAGTTCTTC. This sequence joins TRBV29-1 and TRBJ2-1; the D gene is possibly TRBD2 (6 bases). V lost 8 bases and J lost 4, with 15 bases in between. CDR1 and CDR2 from the germline V gene are SQVTM and ANQGSEA. This CDR3 has 13 amino acids.

This clone has a handful of counts. The V gene is TRBV25-1, the J gene TRBJ2-1; D gene unclear. This CDR3 is built from 13 residues. V gave up 2 bases and J gave up 6 bases, with 8 bases separating them. Germline V lookup: CDR1 MGHDK, CDR2 SYGVNS. The CDR3 DNA sequence: TGTGCCAGCAGTGAACCAAGAAGCAATGAGCAGTTCTTC. Translating it yields CASSEPRSNEQFF.

This clone was counted a few times. The rearrangement links TRBV28 to TRBJ1-5; D is undetermined. In germline, CDR1 is MDHEN, CDR2 SYDVKM. The CDR3 consists of 13 residues. V lost 6 bases to trimming and J lost 4 bases, with 10 bases between them. CDR3 amino acids: CASRGPGNQPQHF. DNA of the CDR3: TGTGCCAGCAGAGGTCCTGGGAATCAGCCCCAGCATTTT.

The chain is built from TRBV29-1 and TRBJ2-4; 7 bases map to TRBD1. The CDR3 runs 13 residues. Germline V lookup: CDR1 SQVTM, CDR2 ANQGSEA. Losses at the gene ends were 1 base for V and 7 bases for J; bases not matched to a gene: 4. The CDR3 reads CSVEAKGANIQYF. CDR3 coding DNA: TGCAGCGTTGAAGCTAAGGGGGCGAACATTCAGTACTTC. The full variable domain, completed using reference TRBV29-1 and TRBJ2-4, is SAVISQKPSRDICQRGTSLTIQCQVDSQVTMMFWYRQQPGQSLTLIATANQGSEATYESGFVIDKFPISRPNLTFSTLTVSNMSPEDSSIYLCSVEAKGANIQYFGAGTRLSVL.

This clone has a handful of counts. This same CDR3 is encoded by further DNA sequences in the sample. The CDR3 sequence: CASSLDNYGYTF. CDR3 DNA: TGCGCCAGCAGCTTGGACAACTATGGCTACACCTTC. The chain has TRBV5-1 and TRBJ1-2; D not resolved. The CDR3 has 12 residues. Trimming removed 0 bases from V and 2 bases from J, with 2 bases in between. From germline, CDR1 is SGHRS and CDR2 YFSETQ.

The chain carries TRBV7-9 and TRBJ2-1; possible D gene TRBD2, 5 bases. There are 15 residues in the CDR3. V lost 5 bases and J lost 5, with 16 bases in between. The germline CDR1 and CDR2 sequences are SEHNR and FQNEAQ (reference sequence). The CDR3 is CASSPLGAEDNEQFF. CDR3 nucleotide sequence: TGTGCCAGCAGCCCCCTGGGAGCCGAGGACAATGAGCAGTTCTTC.

V gene TRBV4-3 combines with J gene TRBJ2-5, with D unclear. Per germline, CDR1 LGHNA and CDR2 YSLEER. Trimming shortened V by 3 bases and J by 3 bases, and 17 bases separated the two germline ends. The CDR3 sequence is 16 residues long. The DNA of the CDR3 is TGCGCCAGCAGCCAGGGTATTGGCAAGGGCAAAGAGACCCAGTACTTC. Amino acids: CASSQGIGKGKETQYF.

This clone was observed a few times. The rearrangement links TRBV30 to TRBJ2-3, with D perhaps matching TRBD2 (5 bases). The V gene's germline CDR1 is GTSNPN and CDR2 SVGIG (reference sequence). Trimming took off 3 bases at V and 0 bases at J, with 10 bases between the two ends. The CDR3 is 14 residues long. CDR3 nucleotide sequence: TGTGCCTGGAGCCGGCGGACTAGCACAGATACGCAGTATTTT. Translation: CAWSRRTSTDTQYF. Drawing the rest from reference TRBV30 and TRBJ2-3, the complete variable domain is SQTIHQWPATLVQPVGSPLSLECTVEGTSNPNLYWYRQAAGRGLQLLFYSVGIGQISSEVPQNLSASRPQDRQFILSSKKLLLSDSGFYLCAWSRRTSTDTQYFGPGTRLTVL.

This clone was detected only a few times. The chain carries TRBV30 and TRBJ2-5; the D gene could be TRBD1 or TRBD2 (6 bases each). The CDR3 loop spans 13 amino acids. V lost 7 bases to trimming and J lost 1 base, with 13 bases between them. The germline V gene encodes CDR1 GTSNPN and CDR2 SVGIG (reference sequence). The CDR3 nucleotides are TGTGCCTCTACGGGGGCCGGCCAAGAGACCCAGTACTTC. Its protein is CASTGAGQETQYF.

The V and J genes are TRBV6-1 and TRBJ2-7; D is unresolved. V was trimmed by 8 bases and J by 3 bases, leaving 11 bases between them. Germline loops: CDR1 MNHNS, CDR2 SASEGT. The CDR3 has 12 amino acids. DNA for the CDR3: TGTGCCAGCGGTGCGGTGTACTACGAGCAGTACTTC. Amino acid sequence: CASGAVYYEQYF.

This clone has a handful of counts. The J gene is TRBJ2-7, the V gene TRBV6-6, with TRBD1 identical over 9 bases. Unmatched junction bases numbered 4, after V lost 8 bases and J lost 2 bases. Germline V lookup: CDR1 MNHNY, CDR2 SVGAGI (reference sequence). The CDR3 sequence is 13 residues long. CDR3 residues: CASSRDRAYEQYF. CDR3 DNA: TGTGCCAGCTCCCGGGACAGGGCCTACGAGCAGTACTTC.

This chain links TRBV27 with TRBJ2-5; 7 bases line up with TRBD2. The CDR3 loop spans 12 amino acids. Trimming took 6 bases from V and 7 from J; bases not matched to a gene: 5. Germline CDR1 MNHEY, CDR2 SMNVEV (reference sequence). CDR3 nucleotide sequence: TGTGCCAGCAGATCAAGGGAGGGGACCCAGTACTTC. Translation gives CASRSREGTQYF.